The present entry profiles one TCR beta chain with its context. The record originates from a study of blood T cell repertoires in COVID-19. About the study: The samples span acute and convalescent COVID-19 from the United States, Italy and Spain. T cells, B-cell-depleted T cells, or PBMCs provided the cDNA or gDNA that served as material.

Original methodology: Nucleated cell counts were estimated from reference gene primer amplification. Data came from immunoSEQ multiplex PCR; TCRdb stores just in-frame clones and leaves some out. Clonal size and the V and J genes are those of that table, whereas D and trimming came from the DNA. The table includes 200,000 to 250,000 clones, 82% detected once. The CDR3 has 14 amino acids. V shed 7 bases, J shed 7 bases, and the junction held 10 bases outside the gene matches. Looked up from germline, CDR1 is SNHLY and CDR2 is FYNNEI. The J gene is TRBJ2-7, the V gene TRBV2; TRBD1 aligns across 10 bases. The sample consisted of peripheral blood. The receptor was isolated from a woman aged 80 or over with acute or convalescent COVID-19. CDR3 DNA: TGTGCCAGCACCAGACAGGGGGCGATTGGTGAGCAGTACTTC. This sequence encodes CASTRQGAIGEQYF.